This T cell receptor (beta chain) appears in the sequencing data of a study of blood T cell repertoires in COVID-19. Study at large: PBMCs, B-cell-depleted T cells, or T cells were the source of the cDNA or gDNA that made up the material.

Only in-frame clones appear in the TCRdb table, and some are missing; sequencing was by immunoSEQ multiplex PCR. The sample shows over 200,000 clones, 86% of them seen only once. J was trimmed by 2 bases and V by 5 bases; bases with no gene match: 6. The CDR3 consists of 14 residues. Germline loops: CDR1 SNHLY, CDR2 FYNNEI. The J gene is TRBJ2-7, the V gene TRBV2; TRBD1 matches 7 bases. The origin of this receptor is a man older than 75 with acute or convalescent COVID-19. Sequencing used peripheral blood. Here the CDR3 reads CASSTTGTAYEQYF. The CDR3 DNA sequence: TGTGCCAGCAGTACGACCGGGACAGCCTACGAGCAGTACTTC.